The next 21 T cell receptor beta chains were all read from a single sample in a study of cytomegalovirus exposure and HLA in healthy donors. Produced via immunoSEQ multiplex PCR; TCRdb's table is partial and in-frame only. The table records a few hundred thousand clones, 70% to 90% of them present only once. The sequenced material came from PBMCs. The receptors here all came from a woman younger than 30 in good health and CMV-seronegative.

In its sample, this clone was seen once. This sequence joins TRBV7-8 and TRBJ2-7, with 11 bases identical to TRBD2. This CDR3 is built from 18 residues. V trimming: 4 bases; J trimming: 4 bases; junction bases outside the gene matches: 15. Germline loops: CDR1 SGHVS, CDR2 FQNEAQ. CDR3 sequence reads: CASSSPGLAGVVAYEQYF. The CDR3 DNA is TGTGCCAGCAGCTCCCCCGGACTAGCGGGTGTGGTGGCTTACGAGCAGTACTTC.

This clone was counted a few times. This chain links TRBV5-1 with TRBJ1-4; 11 nucleotides agree with TRBD1. The CDR3 sequence is 17 residues long. The V and J ends lost 0 bases and 2 bases, in that order; junction bases with no gene match: 3. In germline, CDR1 is SGHRS, CDR2 YFSETQ. The CDR3: CASSLAGTGGTNEKLFF. Written as DNA, the CDR3 is TGCGCCAGCAGCTTGGCCGGGACAGGGGGGACTAATGAAAAACTGTTTTTT.

This chain uses TRBV29-1 with TRBJ2-3; weak D call: TRBD1 (7 bases). CDR1 is SQVTM and CDR2 is ANQGSEA in the germline V gene. The CDR3 is 14 residues long. The germline V and J ends were trimmed by 6 bases and 1 base, with 14 bases remaining between them. The CDR3 loop reads CSVEGAPRTDTQYF. CDR3 sequence (DNA): TGCAGCGTGGAGGGGGCGCCCCGCACAGATACGCAGTATTTT.

DNA for the CDR3: TGTGCCAGCAGCCCTCTCGACACGAGGGCTGAGCAGTTCTTC. Its translation is CASSPLDTRAEQFF. The V gene is TRBV6-5, the J gene TRBJ2-1; a possible D gene is TRBD2 (5 bases). The CDR3 contains 14 residues. V dropped 6 bases and J dropped 9 bases, with 18 bases sitting between them. CDR1 and CDR2 (germline): MNHEY, SVGAGI.

The CDR3 reads CASTDRLEAFF. CDR3 DNA: TGTGCCAGCACCGACAGATTGGAAGCTTTCTTT. This chain connects TRBV28 to TRBJ1-1; possible D gene TRBD1, 5 bases. Trimming took 7 bases from V and 8 from J, leaving 11 bases between them. This CDR3 is 11 amino acids long. Germline CDR1 MDHEN, CDR2 SYDVKM.

This sequence joins TRBV5-1 and TRBJ1-1; 9 bases fit TRBD1. V lost 0 bases and J lost 4; bases outside the gene matches: 4. Per the germline V gene, CDR1 is SGHRS and CDR2 is YFSETQ. The CDR3 extends over 15 amino acids. The CDR3, as DNA: TGCGCCAGCAGCTTGGACCTGACAGGGGGCACTGAAGCTTTCTTT. This gives the protein CASSLDLTGGTEAFF.

The chain links TRBV6-5 to TRBJ1-6; TRBD1 matches 8 bases. CDR3 size: 15 residues. Per germline, CDR1 MNHEY and CDR2 SVGAGI. The V gene end was trimmed by 6 bases and the J gene end by 8 bases; junction bases not matched to a gene: 9. The CDR3 DNA reads as TGTGCCAGCAGACCTCAGGGGGCGATTTATTCACCCCTCCACTTT. Its protein is CASRPQGAIYSPLHF.

This clone has only one observation. The chain employs TRBV10-1 and TRBJ2-7; the D gene is possibly TRBD2 (5 bases). With 3 bases removed from V and 3 bases from J, the gap between germline ends came to 12 bases. Germline loops: CDR1 WNHNN, CDR2 SYGVQD (reference sequence). The CDR3 contains 14 residues. Here the CDR3 DNA reads TGCGCCAGCAGTGATGAGGCCGACTACTACGAGCAGTACTTC. Its translation is CASSDEADYYEQYF.

The CDR3, as DNA: TGTGCCAGCAGTTTATCGAGGTACTACGAGCAGTACTTC. Residues: CASSLSRYYEQYF. The chain employs TRBV27 and TRBJ2-7; D is unclear. Germline V lookup: CDR1 MNHEY, CDR2 SMNVEV (reference sequence). The CDR3 runs 13 residues. V was cut by 0 bases and J by 3 bases, with 6 bases left in between.

The rearrangement uses TRBV11-2 and TRBJ2-2; D gene unclear. Germline V gene lookup returns CDR1 SGHAT and CDR2 FQNNGV. The CDR3 covers 13 residues. Deletions cut 1 base from V and 5 bases from J, with 5 bases between. CDR3 bases: TGTGCCAGCAGCTTAGCAGTAACCGGGGAGCTGTTTTTT. Translating it yields CASSLAVTGELFF.

The J gene is TRBJ2-7, the V gene TRBV5-1; 15 nucleotides line up with TRBD2. The CDR3 has 18 amino acids. V gave up 4 bases and J gave up 3 bases; unmatched junction bases: 11. CDR1 SGHRS and CDR2 YFSETQ come from the germline V gene. The CDR3 spells CASSTLGLAGGWDYEQYF. The CDR3 nucleotides are TGCGCCAGCAGCACCCTGGGACTAGCGGGAGGATGGGACTACGAGCAGTACTTC.

The V call is TRBV15, the J call TRBJ1-2; no reliable D call. This CDR3 contains 15 residues. Trimming left V 0 bases short and J 7 bases short, with 15 bases between. CDR1 is LNHNV, CDR2 YYDKDF, per germline (reference sequence). The CDR3 DNA is TGTGCCACCAGCAGAGATTTTATAGAAGGCGGTGGCTACACCTTC. Translation gives CATSRDFIEGGGYTF.

This sequence joins TRBV27 and TRBJ2-7; weak D call: TRBD2 (5 bases). CDR3 length: 15 amino acids. Germline CDR1 and CDR2: MNHEY and SMNVEV (reference sequence). V was trimmed by 3 bases and J by 0 bases, leaving 12 bases between them. CDR3 nucleotides: TGTGCCAGCAGTTTCTTCAGCGGAAGCTCCTACGAGCAGTACTTC. It yields the protein CASSFFSGSSYEQYF.

V and J are TRBV29-1 and TRBJ1-2; tentative D call: TRBD1 (5 bases). This CDR3 has 14 residues. Looked up from germline, CDR1 is SQVTM and CDR2 is ANQGSEA. V gave up 6 bases and J gave up 4 bases, with 18 bases separating them. The CDR3 protein is CSVGGESHPYGYTF. CDR3 DNA sequence: TGCAGCGTGGGGGGGGAAAGCCATCCCTATGGCTACACCTTC.

The gene calls are TRBV12-5 and TRBJ2-1, with TRBD1 matching 10 bases. The CDR3 spans 16 residues. Losses at the gene ends were 1 base for V and 5 bases for J; bases not matched to a gene: 5. Germline assignment: CDR1 LGHNT and CDR2 FRNRAP. CDR3 region: CASGLGTGGFDNEQFF. The CDR3 nucleotides read TGTGCTAGTGGTTTGGGGACAGGGGGATTTGACAATGAGCAGTTCTTC.

V usage is TRBV6-1 and J usage is TRBJ1-2; D not certain. V was trimmed by 11 bases and J by 0 bases, leaving 7 bases between them. Germline lookup yields CDR1 MNHNS and CDR2 SASEGT. The CDR3 has 11 residues. DNA for the CDR3: TGTGCCGGCTCGACTAACTATGGCTACACCTTC. Protein: CAGSTNYGYTF.

As for this clone: A junction boundary mismatches the germline segment, possibly from a read error. The V call is TRBV29-1, the J call TRBJ1-4; D remains unclear. CDR1 is SQVTM and CDR2 is ANQGSEA in the germline V gene. The CDR3 runs to 14 residues. In DNA form, the CDR3 reads TGCAGCGTTAAAGACCGGGCAACTAATGAAAAACTGTTTTTT. As protein: CSVKDRATNEKLFF.

The rearrangement joins TRBV7-2 to TRBJ2-1; 9 positions agree with TRBD2. Germline CDR1 SGHTA, CDR2 FQGNSA. Trimming at V came to 1 base and at J to 7 bases, leaving 8 bases not matched to a gene. This CDR3 is 16 amino acids long. The CDR3, as DNA: TGTGCCAGCAGCTTAGGGGCAATAGCGGGAGTGAATGAGCAGTTCTTC. This sequence encodes CASSLGAIAGVNEQFF.

The chain recombines TRBV6-6 with TRBJ2-7; D is ambiguous. The CDR3 consists of 12 residues. Germline-derived CDR1 and CDR2 are MNHNY and SVGAGI (reference sequence). The V end was cut by 1 base, the J end by 2 bases, with 3 bases between. DNA of the CDR3: TGTGCCAGCAGTTACTTAGCCTACGAGCAGTACTTC. This encodes CASSYLAYEQYF.

This clone showed up just once. V usage is TRBV6-1 and J usage is TRBJ1-6; the match to TRBD1 covers 9 bases. V was pared by 4 bases and J by 7 bases, with 11 bases of the junction left unmatched. This CDR3 is 17 amino acids long. Looked up from germline, CDR1 is MNHNS and CDR2 is SASEGT. This CDR3 is CASSALTGGTRNSPLHF. CDR3 DNA sequence: TGTGCCAGCAGTGCGTTAACAGGGGGCACCCGGAATTCACCCCTCCACTTT.

V usage is TRBV6-7 and J usage is TRBJ2-7; tentative D call: TRBD1 (5 bases). TRBV6-7 is sorted into the ORF group, with uncertain function. V was clipped by 4 bases and J by 0 bases, with 19 bases between them. The CDR3 runs 17 residues. The CDR3 coding sequence is TGTGCCAGCAGTTCAGACGGACCTTACAGGAGCTCCTACGAGCAGTACTTC. Protein product: CASSSDGPYRSSYEQYF.